Listed below are T cell receptor beta chains from one sample, sequenced in a study of blood T cell repertoires in COVID-19. Produced via immunoSEQ multiplex PCR; TCRdb's table is partial and in-frame only. The data contain roughly 100,000 clones, approximately 89% of them singletons. The sequencing sample was made of peripheral blood. These receptors all stem from a human donor in a cohort sampled during active COVID-19. Both conserved end residues are part of each CDR3. Fields, in order: V gene, clone size, J gene, D gene, CDR3 DNA, CDR3 protein. A D gene is named only where the DNA matches it firmly. Clone size is not always given. Where it is, it says once, few, many or a class for expanded clones.

v_call: TRBV7-2
clone_size: .
j_call: TRBJ2-3
d_call: .
cdr3_nt: TGTGCCAGCAGCTCGGGTTATTTGGGGGCGCCGGGTCAAGATACGCAGTATTTT
cdr3_aa: CASSSGYLGAPGQDTQYF

v_call: TRBV9
clone_size: .
j_call: TRBJ2-1
d_call: TRBD2
cdr3_nt: TGTGCCAGCAGCCTGGGGAGGGGTCCCTACAATGAGCAGTTCTTC
cdr3_aa: CASSLGRGPYNEQFF

v_call: TRBV5-5
clone_size: .
j_call: TRBJ1-2
d_call: .
cdr3_nt: TGTGCCAGCAGCTTGGGGACAGTAAACTATGGCTACACCTTC
cdr3_aa: CASSLGTVNYGYTF

v_call: TRBV29-1
clone_size: .
j_call: TRBJ2-7
d_call: TRBD1
cdr3_nt: TGCAGCGTTGAAGGACAGGGGCCCTACGAGCAGTACTTC
cdr3_aa: CSVEGQGPYEQYF

v_call: TRBV3-1/TRBV3-2
clone_size: .
j_call: TRBJ1-6
d_call: .
cdr3_nt: TGTGCCAGCAGCCAGAACCCTCGGGATTCACCCCTCCACTTT
cdr3_aa: CASSQNPRDSPLHF

v_call: TRBV20-1
clone_size: .
j_call: TRBJ2-1
d_call: .
cdr3_nt: TGCAGTGCTAGTCAACGGAGCTCCTACAATGAGCAGTTCTTC
cdr3_aa: CSASQRSSYNEQFF

v_call: TRBV15
clone_size: .
j_call: TRBJ1-5
d_call: TRBD1
cdr3_nt: TGTGCCACCAGCGTATACAGGGGGCAAGGGAATCAGCCCCAGCATTTT
cdr3_aa: CATSVYRGQGNQPQHF

v_call: TRBV11-2
clone_size: .
j_call: TRBJ2-7
d_call: .
cdr3_nt: TGTGCCAGCAGCCACAACATCCTCAGTATGTCCTACGAGCAGTACTTC
cdr3_aa: CASSHNILSMSYEQYF

v_call: TRBV9
clone_size: few
j_call: TRBJ1-5
d_call: TRBD1
cdr3_nt: TGTGCCAGCAGCCAAGGACAGGGAAATCAGCCCCAGCATTTT
cdr3_aa: CASSQGQGNQPQHF

v_call: TRBV27
clone_size: few
j_call: TRBJ1-6
d_call: TRBD1
cdr3_nt: TGTGCCAGCACTCGAACGGACAGGGATAATTCACCCCTCCACTTT
cdr3_aa: CASTRTDRDNSPLHF

v_call: TRBV15
clone_size: .
j_call: TRBJ2-3
d_call: TRBD1
cdr3_nt: TGTGCCACCAGCAGAGATCCGACAGGGAGCGGTGGTACGCAGTATTTT
cdr3_aa: CATSRDPTGSGGTQYF

v_call: TRBV11-1
clone_size: .
j_call: TRBJ2-1
d_call: .
cdr3_nt: TGTGCCAGCAGCTTACGACAGTACGGCAATGAGCAGTTCTTC
cdr3_aa: CASSLRQYGNEQFF

v_call: TRBV6-2/TRBV6-3
clone_size: .
j_call: TRBJ1-4
d_call: .
cdr3_nt: TGTGCCAGCAGTCCCCTAGATGCAACTAATGAAAAACTGTTTTTT
cdr3_aa: CASSPLDATNEKLFF

v_call: TRBV7-2
clone_size: once
j_call: TRBJ1-3
d_call: .
cdr3_nt: TGTGCCAGCAGCTTTTGGCGGCCCTCTGGAAACACCATATATTTT
cdr3_aa: CASSFWRPSGNTIYF

v_call: TRBV6-5
clone_size: few
j_call: TRBJ1-1
d_call: TRBD1
cdr3_nt: TGTGCCAGCAGACCCGACAGGGAGAACACTGAAGCTTTCTTT
cdr3_aa: CASRPDRENTEAFF

v_call: TRBV3-1/TRBV3-2
clone_size: once
j_call: TRBJ1-2
d_call: TRBD1
cdr3_nt: TGTGCCAGCAGCCAAGGTCCGACAGGGGGCAGAGGCTACACCTTC
cdr3_aa: CASSQGPTGGRGYTF

v_call: TRBV28
clone_size: few
j_call: TRBJ1-1
d_call: .
cdr3_nt: TGTGCCACCGACAGCTCAAACACTGAAGCTTTCTTT
cdr3_aa: CATDSSNTEAFF

v_call: TRBV5-1
clone_size: .
j_call: TRBJ2-3
d_call: .
cdr3_nt: TGCGCCAGCAGCCCCCGGACTAGCACAGATACGCAGTATTTT
cdr3_aa: CASSPRTSTDTQYF

v_call: TRBV12-3/TRBV12-4
clone_size: .
j_call: TRBJ2-7
d_call: .
cdr3_nt: TGTGCCAGCAGTTTACTGGGGCATGAGCAGTACTTC
cdr3_aa: CASSLLGHEQYF